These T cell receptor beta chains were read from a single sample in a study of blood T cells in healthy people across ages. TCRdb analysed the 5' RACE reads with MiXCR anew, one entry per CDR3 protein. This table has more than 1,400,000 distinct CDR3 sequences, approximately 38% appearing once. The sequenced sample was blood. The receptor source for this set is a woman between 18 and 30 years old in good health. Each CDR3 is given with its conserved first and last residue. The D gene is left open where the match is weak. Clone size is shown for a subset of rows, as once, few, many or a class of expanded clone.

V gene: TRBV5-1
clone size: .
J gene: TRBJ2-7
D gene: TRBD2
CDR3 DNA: TGCGCCAGCAGCTTGGTGTCTAGCGGGAGGGCCTCCGAGCAGTACTTC
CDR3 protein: CASSLVSSGRASEQYF

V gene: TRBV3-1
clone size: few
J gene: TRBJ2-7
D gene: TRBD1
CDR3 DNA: TGTGCCAGCAGCCAACAGGGGGCCCTCTACGAGCAGTACTTC
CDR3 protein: CASSQQGALYEQYF

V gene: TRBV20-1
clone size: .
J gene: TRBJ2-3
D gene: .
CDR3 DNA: TGCAGTGCACCCTTACTACGGGGGCGGGATGCCACAGATACGCAGTATTTT
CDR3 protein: CSAPLLRGRDATDTQYF

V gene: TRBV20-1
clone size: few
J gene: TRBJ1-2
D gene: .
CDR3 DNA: TGCAGTGCTCGCCCGGGGGGAGGGTATGGCTACACCTTC
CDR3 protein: CSARPGGGYGYTF

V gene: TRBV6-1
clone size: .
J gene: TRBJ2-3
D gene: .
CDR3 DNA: TGTGCCAGCAGTGGGCGGCAGGAAAGGCAGCGTGCTAGCACAGATACGCAGTATTTT
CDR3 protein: CASSGRQERQRASTDTQYF

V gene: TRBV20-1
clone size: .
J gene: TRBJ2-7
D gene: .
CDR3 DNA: TGCAGTGGGGTCTCTGGCGGCTACGAGCAGTACTTC
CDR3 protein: CSGVSGGYEQYF

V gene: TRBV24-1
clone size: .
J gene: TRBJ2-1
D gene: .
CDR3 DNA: TGTGCCACCAGTGTAATCGGGATCTCCTACAATGAGCAGTTCTTC
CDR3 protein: CATSVIGISYNEQFF

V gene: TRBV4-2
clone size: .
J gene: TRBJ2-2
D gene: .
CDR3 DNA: TGTGCCAGCAGCCAAGAGAGGGTTTACACCGGGGAGCTGTTTTTT
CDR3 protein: CASSQERVYTGELFF

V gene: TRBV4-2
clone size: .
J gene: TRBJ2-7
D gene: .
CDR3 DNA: TGTGCCAGCAGCCTCCGCCCAGCAACCGGGACAAAGGCGAATGAGCAGTACTTC
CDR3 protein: CASSLRPATGTKANEQYF

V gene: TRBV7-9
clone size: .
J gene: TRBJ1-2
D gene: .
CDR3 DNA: TGTGCCAGCAGCTCAGGGGATAACTATGGCCACACCTTC
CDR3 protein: CASSSGDNYGHTF

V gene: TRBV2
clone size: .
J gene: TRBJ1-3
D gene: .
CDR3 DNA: TGTGCCAGCACCCAGGACAGAGAGAGAAACACCATATATTTT
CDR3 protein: CASTQDRERNTIYF

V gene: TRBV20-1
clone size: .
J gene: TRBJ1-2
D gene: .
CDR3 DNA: TGCAGCCGCTATGGGAGGGACGGTGGCTATGGCTACACCTTC
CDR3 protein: CSRYGRDGGYGYTF

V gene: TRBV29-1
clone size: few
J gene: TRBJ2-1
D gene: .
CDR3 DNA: TGCAGCGTTGAAGGGAGTGGGCCGAGCTCCTACAATGAGCAGTTCTTC
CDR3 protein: CSVEGSGPSSYNEQFF

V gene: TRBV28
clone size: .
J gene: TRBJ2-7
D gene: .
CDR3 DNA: TGTGCCAGCAGTCCTCCCGGTCAGGGTGTTTTGTCCGAGCAGTACTTC
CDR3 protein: CASSPPGQGVLSEQYF

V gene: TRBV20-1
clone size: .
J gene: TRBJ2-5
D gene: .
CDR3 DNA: TGCAGTGTTTTTCCAAGAACGAAAGAGACCCAGTACTTC
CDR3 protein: CSVFPRTKETQYF

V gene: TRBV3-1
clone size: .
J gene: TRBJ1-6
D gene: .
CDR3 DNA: TGTGCCAGCAGCCAAGAACCCACAGGGTCCGGTTCACCCCTCCACTTT
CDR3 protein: CASSQEPTGSGSPLHF

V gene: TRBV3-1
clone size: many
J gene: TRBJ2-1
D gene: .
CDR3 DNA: TGTGCCAGCAGCCAACTGGGGGGCAGCTCCTACAATGAGCAGTTCTTC
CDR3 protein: CASSQLGGSSYNEQFF

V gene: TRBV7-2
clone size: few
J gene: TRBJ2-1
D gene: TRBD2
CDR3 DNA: TGTGCCAGCAGCTCGAAGACTAGCGGGACCGCCTACAATGAGCAGTTCTTC
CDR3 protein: CASSSKTSGTAYNEQFF

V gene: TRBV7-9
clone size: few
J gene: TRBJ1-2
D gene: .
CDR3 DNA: TGTGCCAGCAGCTTAGAATCCCCTGACAGGCTCCGCTATGGCTACACCTTC
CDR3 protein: CASSLESPDRLRYGYTF

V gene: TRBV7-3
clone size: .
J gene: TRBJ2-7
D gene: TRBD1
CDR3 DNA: TGTGCCAGCAGCCTTGGGCGACAGGGGGGCTACGAGCAGTACTTC
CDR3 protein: CASSLGRQGGYEQYF

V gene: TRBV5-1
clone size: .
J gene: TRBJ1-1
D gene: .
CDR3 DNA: TGCGCCAGCAGCGCCGACGGGACGGCGAACACTGAAGCTTTCTTT
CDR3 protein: CASSADGTANTEAFF

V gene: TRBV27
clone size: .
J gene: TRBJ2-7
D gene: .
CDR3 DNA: TGTGCCAGCAGCCTCAGGGCTCCCTACGAGCAGTACTTC
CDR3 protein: CASSLRAPYEQYF

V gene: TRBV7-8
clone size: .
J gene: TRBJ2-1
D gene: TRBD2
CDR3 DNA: TGTGCCCGCAGCTCGGGACTAGCGGTTGGTGAGCAGTTCTTC
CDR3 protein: CARSSGLAVGEQFF

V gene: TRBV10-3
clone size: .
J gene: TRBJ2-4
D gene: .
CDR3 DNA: TGTGCCACCAGTGAGAGGGGCTACATTCAGTACTTC
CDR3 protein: CATSERGYIQYF

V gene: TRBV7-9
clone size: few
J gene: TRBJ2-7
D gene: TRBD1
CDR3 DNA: TGTGCCAACTTCAGGGACAGGAGGTACTACGAGCAGTACTTC
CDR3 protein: CANFRDRRYYEQYF

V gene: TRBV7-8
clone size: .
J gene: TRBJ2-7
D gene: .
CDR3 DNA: TGTGCCAGCAGCTCAAGTACAGGGTTCGTTGAGCAGTACTTC
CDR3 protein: CASSSSTGFVEQYF

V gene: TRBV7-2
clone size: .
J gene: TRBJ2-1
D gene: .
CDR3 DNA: TGTGCCAGCAGCTTAGTGAGACAACCCTACAATGAGCAGTTCTTC
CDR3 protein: CASSLVRQPYNEQFF

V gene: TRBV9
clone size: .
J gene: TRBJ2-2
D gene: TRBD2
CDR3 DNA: TGTGCCAGCAGCGTAGACTGGCTAGCGGGGGGCACGAACACCGGGGAGCTGTTTTTT
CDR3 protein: CASSVDWLAGGTNTGELFF

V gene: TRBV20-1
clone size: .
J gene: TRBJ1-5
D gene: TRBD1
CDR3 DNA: TGCAGTGCCCCCGGGACAGGCAGGATTTATAGCAATCAGCCCCAGCATTTT
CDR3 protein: CSAPGTGRIYSNQPQHF

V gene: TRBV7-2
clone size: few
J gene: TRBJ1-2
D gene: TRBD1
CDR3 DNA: TGTGCCAGCAGCCTACGACAGGGTTCGTATGGCTACACCTTC
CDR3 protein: CASSLRQGSYGYTF

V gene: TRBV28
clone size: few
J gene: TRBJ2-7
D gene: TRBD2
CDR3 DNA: TGTGCCAGCAGTCTTATGGCTCGGCGGCTAGCGGCCTCCTACGAGCAGTACTTC
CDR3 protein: CASSLMARRLAASYEQYF

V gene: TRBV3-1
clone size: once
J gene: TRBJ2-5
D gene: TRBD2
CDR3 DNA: TGTGCCAGCAGCCAAGTAGCTCGGACTAGCGGGAGGGGAGAGACCCAGTACTTC
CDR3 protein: CASSQVARTSGRGETQYF

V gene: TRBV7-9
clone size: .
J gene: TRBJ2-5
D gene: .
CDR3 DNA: TGTGCCAGCGTGTTGGAGACCCAGTACTTC
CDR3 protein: CASVLETQYF

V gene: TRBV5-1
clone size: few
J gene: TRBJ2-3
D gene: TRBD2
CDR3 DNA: TGCGCCAGCAGCTTGGAAGGGACTAGCAGTAGCACAGATACGCAGTATTTT
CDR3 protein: CASSLEGTSSSTDTQYF

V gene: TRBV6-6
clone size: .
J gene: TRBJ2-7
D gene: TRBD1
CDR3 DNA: TGTGCCAGCAGTTTAAACCCAGGACAGGACTCCGACGAGCAGTACTTC
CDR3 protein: CASSLNPGQDSDEQYF

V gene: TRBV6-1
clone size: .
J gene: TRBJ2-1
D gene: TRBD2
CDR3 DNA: TGTGCCAGCACCCCAGCGGGAGCCTACAATGAGCAGTTCTTC
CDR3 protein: CASTPAGAYNEQFF

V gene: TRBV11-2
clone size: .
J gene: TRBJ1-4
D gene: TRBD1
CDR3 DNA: TGTGCCAGCAGCTTACCCGGGACAGGGCCCCGTCGCAGCGAAAGACTGTTTTTT
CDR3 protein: CASSLPGTGPRRSERLFF

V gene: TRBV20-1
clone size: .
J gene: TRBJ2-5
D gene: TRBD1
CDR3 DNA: TGCAGTGCTAGAGGGGACAGGGTAGAGACCCAGTACTTC
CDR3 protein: CSARGDRVETQYF

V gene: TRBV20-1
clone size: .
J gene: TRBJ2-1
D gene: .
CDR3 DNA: TGCAGTGCTAGAGAGGGGGGTGCGATTCTGGGTGAGCAGTTCTTC
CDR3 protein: CSAREGGAILGEQFF

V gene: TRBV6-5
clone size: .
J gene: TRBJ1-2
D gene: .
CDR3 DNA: TGTGCCAGCAGTTGCCTTATTGGGGATGGCTACACCTTC
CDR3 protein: CASSCLIGDGYTF

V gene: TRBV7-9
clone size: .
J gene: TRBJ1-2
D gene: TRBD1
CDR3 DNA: TGTGCCAGCAGAGAAACAGGGGCGACTACCTTCTATGGCTACACCTTC
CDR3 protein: CASRETGATTFYGYTF